This T cell receptor beta chain was sequenced during a study of CD8 T cells in Susac syndrome. Findings and limits, study-wide: The study recognized that the number of individuals in its TCR sequencing and HLA analysis was relatively small.

Concerning this clonotype: Antigen: not known.

The authors sequenced TCR beta from blood CD8+ and CD4+ T cells. CD8+ and CD4+ T cells were negatively isolated; TEMRA cells were FACS-enriched. The CDR3 is 14 residues long. The V gene lost 8 bases and the J gene lost 3 bases, with 16 bases spanning the gap. The V gene's germline CDR1 is LNHDA and CDR2 SQIVND (reference sequence). Reverse transcription of about 0.5 to 1 ug RNA was carried out with random hexamers. TCR beta CDR3 was amplified by immunoSEQ covering 54 Vbeta and 13 Jbeta. TCRdb fed the immunoSEQ multiplex PCR reads into MiXCR, producing one record per CDR3 protein. The sample holds 200,000 to 250,000 distinct CDR3 sequences, 93% seen once.

Sample: CD4+ T cells from PBMCs. The chain recombines TRBV19 with TRBJ2-5; D possibly corresponds to TRBD1 (6 bases). This TCR derives from a human donor with multiple sclerosis. The CDR3 loop reads CASCPTGPKETQYF. The CDR3 nucleotides are TGTGCCAGTTGTCCAACAGGGCCGAAAGAGACCCAGTACTTC.